The entry that follows covers one TCR beta chain sequence. Its antigen is still unknown. Repertoires were generated with immunoSEQ multiplex PCR, while TCRdb's copy carries only in-frame clones and drops some. The top ten hold approximately 12% of the sample, which has around 140,000 clones, 93% seen once. This CDR3 spans 18 amino acids. Germline values: CDR1 MGHRA, CDR2 YSYEKL. V was clipped by 4 bases and J by 0 bases, with 18 bases between them. The data are from a study of T cell responses to AZD1222 COVID-19 vaccine. Notes on the study in general: Nearly half of spike-specific TCRs reportedly target unmutated variant regions. Donors were largely white British and mainly female; clonal diversity was possibly underestimated. Of the AZD1222 recipients, only 5 to 7 were seropositive at baseline.

This receptor was taken from an adult who had recovered from COVID-19. V gene TRBV4-1 combines with J gene TRBJ1-4; D is perhaps TRBD1 (6 bases). Sample: peripheral blood, taken after recovery from COVID-19. CDR3 bases: TGCGCCAGCAGCCTGAGACAGGCACCCATTGCAACTAATGAAAAACTGTTTTTT. This translates into CASSLRQAPIATNEKLFF.